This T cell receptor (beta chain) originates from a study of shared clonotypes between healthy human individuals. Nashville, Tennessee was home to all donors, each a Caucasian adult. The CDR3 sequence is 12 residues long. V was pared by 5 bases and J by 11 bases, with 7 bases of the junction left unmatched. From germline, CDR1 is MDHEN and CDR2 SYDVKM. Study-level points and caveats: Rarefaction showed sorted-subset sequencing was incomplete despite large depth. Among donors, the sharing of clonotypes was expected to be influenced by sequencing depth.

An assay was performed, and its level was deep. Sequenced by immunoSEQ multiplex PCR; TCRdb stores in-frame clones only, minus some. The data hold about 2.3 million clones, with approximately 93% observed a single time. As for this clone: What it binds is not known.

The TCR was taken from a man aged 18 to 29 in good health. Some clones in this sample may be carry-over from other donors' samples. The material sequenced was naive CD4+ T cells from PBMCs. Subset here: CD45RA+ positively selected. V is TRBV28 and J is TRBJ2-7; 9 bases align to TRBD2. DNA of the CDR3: TGTGCCAGCAGTGATAGCGGGAGAGTGAAGTACTTC. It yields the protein CASSDSGRVKYF.